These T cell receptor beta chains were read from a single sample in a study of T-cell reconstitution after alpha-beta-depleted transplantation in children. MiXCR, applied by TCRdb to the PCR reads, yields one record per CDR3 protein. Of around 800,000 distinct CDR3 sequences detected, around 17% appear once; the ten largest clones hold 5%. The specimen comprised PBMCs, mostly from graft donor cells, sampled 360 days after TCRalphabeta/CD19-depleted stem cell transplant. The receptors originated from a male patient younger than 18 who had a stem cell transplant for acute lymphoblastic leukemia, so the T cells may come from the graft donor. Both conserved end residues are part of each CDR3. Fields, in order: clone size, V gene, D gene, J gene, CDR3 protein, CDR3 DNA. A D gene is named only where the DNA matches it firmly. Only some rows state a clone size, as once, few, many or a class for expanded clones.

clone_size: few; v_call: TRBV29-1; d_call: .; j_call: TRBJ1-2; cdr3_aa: CSVEDLVGYGSYGYTF; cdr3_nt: TGCAGCGTTGAAGATCTGGTGGGGTACGGGAGCTATGGCTACACCTTC
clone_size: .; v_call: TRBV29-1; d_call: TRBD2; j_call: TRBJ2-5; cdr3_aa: CSVVGTGGETQYF; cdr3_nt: TGCAGCGTTGTGGGGACGGGAGGGGAGACCCAGTACTTC
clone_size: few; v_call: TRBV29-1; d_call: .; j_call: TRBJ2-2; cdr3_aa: CSVEAGGLNTGELFF; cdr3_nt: TGCAGCGTTGAAGCCGGGGGATTGAACACCGGGGAGCTGTTTTTT
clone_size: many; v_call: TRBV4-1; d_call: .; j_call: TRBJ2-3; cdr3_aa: CASSPKVGADTQYF; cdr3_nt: TGCGCCAGCAGCCCAAAAGTTGGGGCAGATACGCAGTATTTT
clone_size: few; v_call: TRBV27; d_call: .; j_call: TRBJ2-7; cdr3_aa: CASSFGLAAREQYF; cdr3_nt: TGTGCCAGCAGTTTCGGCCTAGCTGCACGCGAGCAGTACTTC
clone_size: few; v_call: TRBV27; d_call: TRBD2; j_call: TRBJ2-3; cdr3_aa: CASSLGLAYPQYF; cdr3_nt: TGTGCCAGCAGTTTAGGACTAGCCTACCCGCAGTATTTT
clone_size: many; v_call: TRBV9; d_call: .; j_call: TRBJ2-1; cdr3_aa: CASSPSQTPTYNEQFF; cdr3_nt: TGTGCCAGCAGCCCTTCGCAGACCCCAACCTACAATGAGCAGTTCTTC
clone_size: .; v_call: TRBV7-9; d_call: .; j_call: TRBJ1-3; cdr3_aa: CASSSFPSGNTIYF; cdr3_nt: TGTGCCAGCAGCTCGTTTCCCTCTGGAAACACCATATATTTT
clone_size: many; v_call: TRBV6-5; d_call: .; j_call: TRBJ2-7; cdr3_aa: CASSYSTGSLAYEQYF; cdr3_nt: TGTGCCAGCAGTTACTCGACGGGGTCTCTCGCCTACGAGCAGTACTTC
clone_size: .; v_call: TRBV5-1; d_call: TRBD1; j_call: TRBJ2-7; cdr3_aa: CASSYRTGVSYEQYF; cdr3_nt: TGCGCCAGCAGCTATAGGACAGGGGTCTCCTACGAGCAGTACTTC
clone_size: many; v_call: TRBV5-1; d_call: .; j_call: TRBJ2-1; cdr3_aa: CASSLLGLNEQFF; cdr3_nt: TGCGCCAGCAGCTTGTTGGGCCTCAATGAGCAGTTCTTC
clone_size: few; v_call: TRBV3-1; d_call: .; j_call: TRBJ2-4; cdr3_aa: CASSQVLVGAVQNIQYF; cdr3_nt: TGTGCCAGCAGCCAAGTTTTGGTGGGAGCCGTCCAAAACATTCAGTACTTC
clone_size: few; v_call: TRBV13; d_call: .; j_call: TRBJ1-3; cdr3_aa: CASSLVKDTIYF; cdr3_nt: TGTGCCAGCAGCTTAGTGAAGGACACCATATATTTT
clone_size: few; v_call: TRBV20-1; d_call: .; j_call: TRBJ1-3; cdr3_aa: CSARLSKLSSGNTIYF; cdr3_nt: TGCAGTGCTAGACTGTCCAAGCTGAGCTCTGGAAACACCATATATTTT
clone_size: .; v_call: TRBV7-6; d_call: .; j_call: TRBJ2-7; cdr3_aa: CASSSLGGSPMYF; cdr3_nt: TGTGCCAGCAGCTCCTTAGGGGGATCGCCGATGTACTTC
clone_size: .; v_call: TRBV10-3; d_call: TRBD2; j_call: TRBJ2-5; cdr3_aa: CAISEAIAGGSQYF; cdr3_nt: TGTGCCATCAGTGAGGCGATAGCGGGAGGGTCCCAGTACTTC
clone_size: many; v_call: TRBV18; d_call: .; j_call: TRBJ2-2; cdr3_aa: CASSRSLTGELFF; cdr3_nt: TGTGCCAGCTCACGGAGTCTTACCGGGGAGCTGTTTTTT
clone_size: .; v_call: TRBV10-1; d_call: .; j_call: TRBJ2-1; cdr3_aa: CASSVDPTGEQFF; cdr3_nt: TGCGCCAGCAGTGTTGACCCGACCGGTGAGCAGTTCTTC
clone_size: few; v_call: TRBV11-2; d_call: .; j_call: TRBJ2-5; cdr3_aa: CASSPHNRGQETQYF; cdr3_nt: TGTGCCAGCAGCCCCCACAATCGGGGGCAAGAGACCCAGTACTTC
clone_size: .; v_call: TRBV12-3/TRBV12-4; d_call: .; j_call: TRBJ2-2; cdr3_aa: CASSLYPTGELFF; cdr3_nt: TGTGCCAGCAGTTTATACCCCACCGGGGAGCTGTTTTTT
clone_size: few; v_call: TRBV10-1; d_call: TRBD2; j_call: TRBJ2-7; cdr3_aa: CASGTSGSAYEQYF; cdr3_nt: TGCGCCAGCGGAACTAGCGGGAGTGCTTACGAGCAGTACTTC
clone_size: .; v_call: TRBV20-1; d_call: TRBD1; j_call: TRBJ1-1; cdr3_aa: CSAGTGLTLLNTEAFF; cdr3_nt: TGCAGTGCTGGGACAGGGCTGACACTCCTGAACACTGAAGCTTTCTTT
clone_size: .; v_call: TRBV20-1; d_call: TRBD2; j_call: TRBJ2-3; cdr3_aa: CSARARVAGGPGQAQYF; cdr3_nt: TGCAGTGCTAGAGCTCGGGTAGCGGGAGGGCCGGGGCAAGCGCAGTATTTT
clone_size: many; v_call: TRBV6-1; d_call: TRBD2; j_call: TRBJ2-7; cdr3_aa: CASSLTIAGAVYEQYF; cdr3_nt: TGTGCCAGCAGCCTGACTATAGCGGGAGCCGTCTACGAGCAGTACTTC
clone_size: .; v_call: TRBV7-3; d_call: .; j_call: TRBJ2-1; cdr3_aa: CASSLITSWGKNEQFF; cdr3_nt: TGTGCCAGCAGCTTAATTACCAGCTGGGGAAAGAATGAGCAGTTCTTC
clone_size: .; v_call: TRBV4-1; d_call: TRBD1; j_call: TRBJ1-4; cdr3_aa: CASSSSGQGNEKLFF; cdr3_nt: TGCGCCAGCAGTTCATCGGGACAGGGTAATGAAAAACTGTTTTTT
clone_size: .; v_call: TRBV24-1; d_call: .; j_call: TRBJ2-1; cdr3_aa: CATSDSRRGSYNEQFF; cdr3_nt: TGTGCCACCAGTGATTCAAGACGGGGGAGCTACAATGAGCAGTTCTTC
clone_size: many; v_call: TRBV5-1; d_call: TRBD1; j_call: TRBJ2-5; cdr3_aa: CASSSAGTVEETQYF; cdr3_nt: TGCGCCAGCAGCTCCGCCGGGACAGTTGAAGAGACCCAGTACTTC
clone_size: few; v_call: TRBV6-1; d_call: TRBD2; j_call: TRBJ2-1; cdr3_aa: CASRFIGRALNNEQFF; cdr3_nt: TGTGCCAGCAGATTTATCGGGAGGGCCCTGAACAATGAGCAGTTCTTC
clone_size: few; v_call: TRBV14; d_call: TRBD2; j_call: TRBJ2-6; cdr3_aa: CASSQFRGLAGPVTF; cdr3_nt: TGTGCCAGCAGCCAATTCCGGGGACTAGCGGGTCCCGTGACTTTC
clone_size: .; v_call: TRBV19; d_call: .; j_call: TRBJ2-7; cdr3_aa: CASTMGGGHEGHLLYEQYF; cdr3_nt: TGTGCCAGTACTATGGGTGGAGGTCATGAGGGGCACCTACTTTACGAGCAGTACTTC
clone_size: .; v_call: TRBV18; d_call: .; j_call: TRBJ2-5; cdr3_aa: CASSAGLPETQYF; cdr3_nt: TGTGCCAGCTCGGCGGGACTTCCCGAGACCCAGTACTTC
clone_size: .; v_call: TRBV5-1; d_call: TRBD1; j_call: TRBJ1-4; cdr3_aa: CASSRRQGGNEKLFF; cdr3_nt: TGCGCCAGCAGCAGAAGACAGGGAGGAAATGAAAAACTGTTTTTT
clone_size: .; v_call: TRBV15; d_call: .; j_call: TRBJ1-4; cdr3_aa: CATSRDPFYESNEKLFF; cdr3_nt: TGTGCCACCAGCAGAGACCCCTTTTATGAGTCTAATGAAAAACTGTTTTTT
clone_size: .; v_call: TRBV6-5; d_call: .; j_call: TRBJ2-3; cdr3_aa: CASRPSAGTQYF; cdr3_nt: TGTGCCAGCAGGCCCTCGGCGGGAACGCAGTATTTT
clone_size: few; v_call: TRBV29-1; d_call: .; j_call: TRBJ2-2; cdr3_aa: CSVLLITGELFF; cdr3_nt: TGCAGCGTATTATTAATTACCGGGGAGCTGTTTTTT
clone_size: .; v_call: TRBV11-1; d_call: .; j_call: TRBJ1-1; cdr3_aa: CASSLGEIWGSQNTEAFF; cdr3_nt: TGTGCCAGCAGCTTAGGAGAAATTTGGGGCAGTCAGAACACTGAAGCTTTCTTT
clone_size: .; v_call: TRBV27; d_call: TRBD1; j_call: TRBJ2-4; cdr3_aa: CASSLGDREENIQYF; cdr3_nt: TGTGCCAGCAGTTTAGGGGACAGGGAGGAAAACATTCAGTACTTC
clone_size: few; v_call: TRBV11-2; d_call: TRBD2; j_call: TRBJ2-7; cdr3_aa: CASSLDVILAGVYEQYF; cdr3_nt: TGTGCCAGCAGCTTAGACGTCATTCTAGCGGGGGTCTACGAGCAGTACTTC
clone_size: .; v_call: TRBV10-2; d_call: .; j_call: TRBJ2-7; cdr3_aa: CASRQGVWYEQYF; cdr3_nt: TGCGCCAGCAGGCAGGGTGTGTGGTACGAGCAGTACTTC
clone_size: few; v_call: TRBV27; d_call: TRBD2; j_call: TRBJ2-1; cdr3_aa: CASNRGGRANEQFF; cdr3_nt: TGTGCCAGCAATCGCGGCGGGAGGGCCAATGAGCAGTTCTTC
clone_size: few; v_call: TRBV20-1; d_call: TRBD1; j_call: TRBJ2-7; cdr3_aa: CSARGQGQGHEQYF; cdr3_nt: TGCAGTGCTAGGGGGCAAGGACAGGGCCACGAGCAGTACTTC
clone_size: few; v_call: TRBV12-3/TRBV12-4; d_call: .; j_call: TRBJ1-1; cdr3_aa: CASSRRYSTEAFF; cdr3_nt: TGTGCCAGCAGCCGACGGTACAGCACCGAAGCTTTCTTT
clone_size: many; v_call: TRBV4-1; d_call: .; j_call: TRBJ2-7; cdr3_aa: CASSQGIRAGYYEQYF; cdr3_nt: TGCGCCAGCAGCCAAGGTATCCGGGCAGGGTACTACGAGCAGTACTTC
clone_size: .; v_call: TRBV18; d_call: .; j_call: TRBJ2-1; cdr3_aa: CASSPVVYNEQFF; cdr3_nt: TGTGCCAGCTCACCAGTCGTTTACAATGAGCAGTTCTTC
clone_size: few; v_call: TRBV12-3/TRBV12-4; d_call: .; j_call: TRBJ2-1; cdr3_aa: CASSLSGLGHTSYNEQFF; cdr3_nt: TGTGCCAGCAGTTTAAGCGGTTTAGGGCATACCTCCTACAATGAGCAGTTCTTC
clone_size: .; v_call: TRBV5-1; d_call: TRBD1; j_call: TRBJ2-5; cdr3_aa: CASSFLTGTPRGETQYF; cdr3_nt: TGCGCCAGCAGCTTTTTGACAGGGACCCCAAGAGGAGAGACCCAGTACTTC
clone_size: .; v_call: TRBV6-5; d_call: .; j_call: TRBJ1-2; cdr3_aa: CASSYNSASNYGYTF; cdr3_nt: TGTGCCAGCAGTTACAATTCTGCTTCTAACTATGGCTACACCTTC
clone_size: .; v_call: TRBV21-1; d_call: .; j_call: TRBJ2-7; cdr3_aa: CASRGDSPLYEQYF; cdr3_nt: TGTGCCAGCAGGGGGGACAGCCCTCTCTACGAGCAGTACTTC
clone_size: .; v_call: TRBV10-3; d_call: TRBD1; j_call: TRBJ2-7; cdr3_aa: CAISAGQGETYEQYF; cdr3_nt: TGTGCCATCAGTGCGGGACAGGGGGAGACCTACGAGCAGTACTTC
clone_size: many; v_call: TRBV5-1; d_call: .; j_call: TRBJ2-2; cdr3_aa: CASSLGHANTGELFF; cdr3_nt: TGCGCCAGCAGCTTGGGTCACGCGAACACCGGGGAGCTGTTTTTT
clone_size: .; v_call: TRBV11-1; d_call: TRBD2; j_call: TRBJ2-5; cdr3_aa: CASSPKTSGQETQYF; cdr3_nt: TGTGCCAGCAGCCCCAAGACTAGCGGGCAAGAGACCCAGTACTTC
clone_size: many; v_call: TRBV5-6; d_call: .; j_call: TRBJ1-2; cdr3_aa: CASSLRDNYGYTF; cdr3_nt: TGTGCCAGCAGCTTGAGGGACAACTATGGCTACACCTTC
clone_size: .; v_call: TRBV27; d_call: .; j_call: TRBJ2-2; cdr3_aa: CASSVVLATGELFF; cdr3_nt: TGTGCCAGCAGCGTCGTACTAGCCACCGGGGAGCTGTTTTTT
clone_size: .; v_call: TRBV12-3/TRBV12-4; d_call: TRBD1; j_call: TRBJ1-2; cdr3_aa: CASSWGQSPGYTF; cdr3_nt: TGTGCCAGCAGTTGGGGACAGTCCCCCGGCTACACCTTC